The 21 T cell receptor beta chains below come from one sample, sequenced in a study of human CD8 memory T cell subsets. Libraries targeted TCR beta using 5' RACE with UMIs. TCRdb re-called the 5' RACE reads and shows each CDR3 protein once, DNA omitted. Recorded for this sample: 7,200 or so distinct CDR3 sequences. The source material was CD8+ T cells from PBMCs. These receptors originate from a human donor in good health.

The genes are TRBV19 and TRBJ1-1; TCRdb gives TRBD1 as the D gene, but with no DNA this cannot be confirmed. Per the germline V gene, CDR1 is LNHDA and CDR2 is SQIVND (reference sequence). The CDR3 loop spans 14 amino acids. CDR3 protein: CASSIPTENTEAFF.

This chain links TRBV20-1 with TRBJ1-2; TCRdb's D call, TRBD1, is unchecked because there is no DNA. The CDR3 sequence is 14 residues long. Germline CDR1 is DFQATT and CDR2 is SNEGSKA (reference sequence). The CDR3: CSARDGPGGYGYTF.

The genes are TRBV6-4 and TRBJ2-7; TCRdb names TRBD2, which stays unverified in the absence of DNA. This CDR3 has 16 residues. Germline V gives CDR1 MRHNA, CDR2 SNTAGT. The CDR3 loop is CASSDSAGTSSYEQYF.

This CDR3 is CASSPGTATGELFF. The chain links TRBV27 to TRBJ2-2; TCRdb proposes TRBD1, but this gene call is untestable without DNA. Germline CDR1 is MNHEY and CDR2 is SMNVEV (reference sequence). This CDR3 is built from 14 residues.

The chain combines TRBV5-5 with TRBJ1-1; the D gene TCRdb calls, TRBD1, cannot be checked with no DNA. Germline lookup yields CDR1 SGHKS and CDR2 YYEKEE (reference sequence). The CDR3 loop spans 15 amino acids. CDR3 sequence reads: CASSPSTGGRTEAFF.

J is TRBJ2-3 and V is TRBV7-9; as DNA is missing, the TRBD1 call by TCRdb cannot be tested. Germline CDR1 is SEHNR and CDR2 is FQNEAQ (reference sequence). This CDR3 is 16 amino acids long. CDR3 in amino acids: CASSLAPGQSTDTQYF.

This chain's CDR3 is CASSRTSGGEQYF. The chain joins TRBV28 to TRBJ2-7; TCRdb proposes TRBD2, but this gene call is untestable without DNA. The CDR3 totals 13 residues. CDR1 MDHEN and CDR2 SYDVKM come from the germline V gene.

The chain combines TRBV20-1 with TRBJ2-7; the D call of TRBD2 rests on TCRdb alone, since no DNA is present to check it. The germline V gene has CDR1 DFQATT and CDR2 SNEGSKA (reference sequence). CDR3 length: 15 amino acids. CDR3 in amino acids: CSASSREGRSHEQYF.

In terms of frequency, this clonotype is medium-sized. The gene calls are TRBV28 and TRBJ2-3; as DNA is missing, the TRBD1 call by TCRdb cannot be tested. The CDR3 covers 15 residues. The germline gives CDR1 MDHEN, CDR2 SYDVKM. The CDR3 here is CASSPVGGSTDTQYF.

The chain is built from TRBV6-2 or TRBV6-3 and TRBJ2-7; TCRdb outputs TRBD1, but without DNA this stays unchecked. Germline V CDR1 and CDR2: MNHEY, SVGEGT. The CDR3 is made up of 15 amino acids. The chain's CDR3 is CASSRQGQGGYEQYF.

V usage is TRBV28 and J usage is TRBJ2-1; without DNA, the TCRdb call of TRBD1 cannot be checked. The V gene's germline CDR1 is MDHEN and CDR2 SYDVKM. The CDR3 runs 16 residues. CDR3 sequence: CASRTGQGSSYNEQFF.

The chain links TRBV20-1 to TRBJ2-7; without DNA, the TCRdb call of TRBD1 cannot be checked. Per the germline V gene, CDR1 is DFQATT and CDR2 is SNEGSKA (reference sequence). This CDR3 spans 16 amino acids. This chain's CDR3 is CSARDLPGKISYEQYF.

The V and J genes are TRBV30 and TRBJ1-1; TCRdb's D call, TRBD1, is unchecked because there is no DNA. CDR3 length equals 14 residues. Germline lookup yields CDR1 GTSNPN and CDR2 SVGIG (reference sequence). The CDR3 loop is CAWSVLGGNTEAFF.

The V and J genes are TRBV7-9 and TRBJ1-1; TCRdb names TRBD1, which stays unverified in the absence of DNA. The CDR3 totals 13 residues. Germline V gene lookup returns CDR1 SEHNR and CDR2 FQNEAQ (reference sequence). CDR3 in amino acids: CASSEVGLTEAFF.

CDR3 amino acids: CASSLVLGRGTYNEQFF. The J gene is TRBJ2-1, the V gene TRBV5-4. CDR3 length: 17 amino acids. Germline loops: CDR1 SGHNT, CDR2 YYREEE (reference sequence).

According to its frequency, this clonotype is medium-sized. The V and J genes are TRBV5-4 and TRBJ1-1; TCRdb names TRBD1, which stays unverified in the absence of DNA. Germline V gene lookup returns CDR1 SGHNT and CDR2 YYREEE (reference sequence). This CDR3 contains 14 residues. The CDR3 here is CASSVASPGTEAFF.

V usage is TRBV13 and J usage is TRBJ2-1; TCRdb lists TRBD2, though no DNA is available to test this call. Germline CDR1 is PRHDT and CDR2 is FYEKMQ (reference sequence). The CDR3 length is 16 residues. The CDR3 protein is CASSLSVLGGYNEQFF.

The chain is built from TRBV12-3 or TRBV12-4 and TRBJ1-5. The CDR3 covers 16 residues. The CDR3 loop is CASSLAPLGSNQPQHF.

This clonotype is classed as medium-sized by frequency. The rearrangement uses TRBV14 and TRBJ2-5; TCRdb gives TRBD2 as the D gene, but with no DNA this cannot be confirmed. This CDR3 is built from 16 residues. Germline lookup yields CDR1 SGHDN and CDR2 FVKESK. This CDR3 is CASSHWTSGRGETQYF.

The chain joins TRBV28 to TRBJ1-2. Per the germline V gene, CDR1 is MDHEN and CDR2 is SYDVKM. CDR3 size: 12 residues. CDR3 loop: CASSPISYGYTF.

This sequence joins TRBV5-4 and TRBJ2-4; no DNA is available, so the TRBD2 call from TCRdb remains unchecked. There are 13 residues in the CDR3. The V gene's germline CDR1 is SGHNT and CDR2 YYREEE (reference sequence). The CDR3 loop reads CASSPEGTNIQYF. The full variable domain, in which reference TRBV5-4 and TRBJ2-4 provide the parts outside the CDR3, is ETGVTQSPTHLIKTRGQQVTLRCSSQSGHNTVSWYQQALGQGPQFIFQYYREEENGRGNFPPRFSGLQFPNYSSELNVNALELDDSALYLCASSPEGTNIQYFGAGTRLSVL.